This TCR beta chain originates from a study of cytomegalovirus exposure and HLA in healthy donors. Across the whole study: Later, an analysis reported that the 130 or so validation repertoires had used the same platform as the roughly 700 first-cohort repertoires. Study-level findings and limits: Subsequent analysis of the roughly 120 validation repertoires found a tendency for first-cohort TCR clusters to co-occur. Among TCR beta chains, those listed as cytomegalovirus-associated numbered roughly 150.

V lost 0 bases to trimming and J lost 3 bases; unmatched junction nucleotides: 20. The germline V gene has CDR1 GTSNPN and CDR2 SVGIG (reference sequence). The CDR3 extends over 20 amino acids. This clone has a single count. Its cognate antigen is unknown. Sequenced by immunoSEQ multiplex PCR; TCRdb stores in-frame clones only, minus some. The sample carries roughly 100,000 clones, roughly 94% recorded once. The TCR was taken from a woman between 18 and 30 years old in good health and CMV-seronegative. The specimen sequenced was PBMCs. The chain recombines TRBV30 with TRBJ1-1; TRBD1 matches at 9 bases. In DNA form, the CDR3 reads TGTGCCTGGAGTGTCGGAAGGGGAGGGACAGGGCGGTCTTGGGACACTGAAGCTTTCTTT. It is translated as CAWSVGRGGTGRSWDTEAFF.